This T cell receptor (beta chain) was captured in a study of early T cells in non-severe SARS-CoV-2 infection. The wider study: Sequenced material consisted of bulk RNA (from unsorted whole blood), and chains were unpaired. The study's findings and limits: VDJdb matching favored anti-spike CD8 responses, missing private and CD4 specificities.

This clonotype has a count of ten or more. As yet, its antigen is unknown. Unique molecular identifiers tagged individual cDNA molecules. TCRdb ran MiXCR on the 5' RACE reads and lists one entry per CDR3 protein. The sample has more than 60,000 distinct CDR3 sequences; about 13% are singletons. Germline-derived CDR1 and CDR2 are DFQATT and SNEGSKA (reference sequence). This CDR3 has 12 amino acids. Trimming removed 3 bases at V and 5 bases at J, with 10 bases between. Sample: whole blood. V usage is TRBV20-1 and J usage is TRBJ1-2; unclear D gene. The TCR was taken from an adult who was a healthcare worker with PCR-confirmed SARS-CoV-2 infection or an uninfected control (not recorded which). In DNA form, the CDR3 reads TGCAGTGCTAGGGGAGCTTCATATGGCTACACCTTC. This encodes CSARGASYGYTF.